This paragraph reports one TCR beta chain. Its antigen is unidentified. The data stem from a study of vaccination and CD4 T cells after COVID-19. Study information: Post-COVID draws followed diagnosis by a median 101 days (range 35 to 161). Overlapping spike peptides served as the stimulus for the cells. These peptides came from SARS-CoV-2 and from the common cold coronaviruses HCoV-NL63, HCoV-OC43 and HCoV-229E. Control cultures used a CEFX viral epitope pool, an HIV-1 Nef peptide pool, or no peptide.

Study-level findings and limits: Convalescent patients had 304 of 307 vaccine-specific clones showing spike mono-reactivity.

The Oncomine TCR Beta short-read assay was applied to DNA of cultured CD4+ T cells. TCRdb reprocessed the PCR reads via MiXCR and lists one record per CDR3 protein. The table has 7,000 to 8,000 distinct CDR3 sequences, roughly two fifths seen once. Trimming removed 3 bases at V and 2 bases at J, with 14 bases between. The germline V gene encodes CDR1 KGHDR and CDR2 SFDVKD. This CDR3 comprises 16 residues. Regarding treatment: approximately nine-day PBMC culture with coronavirus spike peptide pools or control peptides (ViraFEST assay). Samples of CD4+ T cells were obtained from the unexposed donor before the COVID-19 pandemic (2011-2018).

The clonotype comes from a human donor in good health. The chain carries TRBV24-1 and TRBJ2-3; D may be TRBD1 (6 bases). The sample consisted of CD4+ T cells from blood, cultured in vitro. This CDR3 reads CATSDPSRDITDTQYF. The CDR3, as DNA: TGTGCCACCAGTGATCCCTCCCGGGACATCACAGATACGCAGTATTTT.